This T cell receptor beta chain was recovered during a study of CD8 T cells in ankylosing spondylitis. Study results and limitations: Reported data indicate significant enrichment of disease-linked clones within matched ankylosing spondylitis synovial fluid. Seemingly distinctive of ankylosing spondylitis blood was a TCR beta motif formed by eight highly homologous variants.

The germline V gene has CDR1 DFQATT and CDR2 SNEGSKA (reference sequence). V shed 0 bases and J shed 0 bases, with 13 bases lying between them. The CDR3 is 16 amino acids. Concerning this clonotype itself: Its antigen is unidentified.

Using quantitative 5'-RACE with molecular barcodes, the authors made TCR beta libraries. Each CDR3 protein gets one entry after TCRdb re-called the 5' RACE reads with MiXCR. This sample has about 460,000 distinct CDR3 sequences; under 5.5% occur once, and the top ten carry roughly 3.3%. This receptor was identified in a male donor with ankylosing spondylitis. Sequenced sample: blood, either unsorted or a sorted T cell fraction (not recorded which). The chain employs TRBV20-1 and TRBJ2-3; D is unclear. The CDR3 is CSARDPRSSSTDTQYF. The CDR3 DNA reads TGCAGTGCTAGAGATCCCAGGAGTTCTAGCACAGATACGCAGTATTTT.